The next 10 T cell receptor beta chains were all read from a single sample in a study of blood T cell repertoires in COVID-19 (dated by TCRdb to about 2020). Libraries were built with the immunoSEQ multiplex PCR assay. TCRdb carries this immuneACCESS record with in-frame sequences only. Its versions omit some clonotypes, under half of them owing to an unresolved V gene in the studies checked, with the rest unexplained. Present in this sample are some 490,000 clones, approximately 85% of which were seen just once. The top ten constitute approximately 3.4% of the sample. Input material: peripheral blood. The receptors derive from a human donor in a cohort sampled during active COVID-19.

J is TRBJ2-1 and V is TRBV28; a weak D match, TRBD1 (5 bases). Per the germline V gene, CDR1 is MDHEN and CDR2 is SYDVKM. The CDR3 covers 16 residues. Trimming took 7 bases from V and 0 from J, leaving 16 bases between them. The CDR3 coding sequence is TGTGCCAGCACTCTAGGGGCGGCGAGCTCCTACAATGAGCAGTTCTTC. Translated, it gives CASTLGAASSYNEQFF.

The rearrangement joins TRBV5-1 to TRBJ1-1, with TRBD1 matching 7 bases. Looked up from germline, CDR1 is SGHRS and CDR2 is YFSETQ. The V gene end was trimmed by 4 bases and the J gene end by 2 bases; junction bases not matched to a gene: 8. There are 15 residues in the CDR3. The CDR3 DNA sequence: TGCGCCAGCAGCATCTGGGGACAGAGAAACACTGAAGCTTTCTTT. Translation gives CASSIWGQRNTEAFF. Full variable domain (remainder filled in from reference TRBV5-1 and TRBJ1-1): KAGVTQTPRYLIKTRGQQVTLSCSPISGHRSVSWYQQTPGQGLQFLFEYFSETQRNKGNFPGRFSGRQFSNSRSEMNVSTLELGDSALYLCASSIWGQRNTEAFFGQGTRLTVV.

The rearrangement joins TRBV19 to TRBJ2-5, with D tentatively TRBD1 (6 bases). This CDR3 is 13 amino acids long. V was shortened by 6 bases and J by 0 bases, with 8 bases between the two germline ends. Per the germline V gene, CDR1 is LNHDA and CDR2 is SQIVND (reference sequence). The CDR3 sequence is CASSRQDQETQYF. The CDR3 nucleotides read TGTGCCAGTAGCCGACAGGACCAAGAGACCCAGTACTTC.

The CDR3 spells CASSPRGGSGANVLTF. The CDR3 DNA reads as TGTGCCAGCAGCCCCCGGGGGGGCTCTGGGGCCAACGTCCTGACTTTC. V is TRBV3-1 (or the pseudogene TRBV3-2) and J is TRBJ2-6; TRBD2 agrees at 8 bases. Trimming cost V 4 bases and J 0 bases; bases outside gene matches: 2. From germline, CDR1 is LGHDT and CDR2 YNNKEL (reference sequence). The CDR3 runs 16 residues.

The genes are TRBV4-1 and TRBJ2-1, with 11 nucleotides matching TRBD2. V lost 0 bases, J lost 6 bases, and 1 base stayed unmatched. This CDR3 region has 15 residues. Germline V gene lookup returns CDR1 MGHRA and CDR2 YSYEKL. DNA for the CDR3: TGCGCCAGCAGCCAAGAGGGGACTAGCGGCAATGAGCAGTTCTTC. Translating gives CASSQEGTSGNEQFF.

The chain carries TRBV18 and TRBJ1-4; D unresolved. CDR1 and CDR2 from the germline V gene are KGHSH and LQKENI. Trimming removed 0 bases from V and 3 bases from J, with 8 bases in between. There are 15 residues in the CDR3. The CDR3 DNA follows: TGTGCCAGCTCACCACCAGAGCGGGCTAATGAAAAACTGTTTTTT. This translates into CASSPPERANEKLFF.

This chain uses TRBV2 with TRBJ2-3; 16 bases match TRBD2. The CDR3 has 17 residues. V lost 2 bases and J lost 4; bases outside the gene matches: 3. Looked up from germline, CDR1 is SNHLY and CDR2 is FYNNEI. The CDR3 protein is CASSEWGLAGGSDTQYF. CDR3 coding DNA: TGTGCCAGCAGTGAATGGGGACTAGCGGGAGGGTCAGATACGCAGTATTTT.

This chain joins TRBV5-4 and TRBJ2-1; 12 nucleotides agree with TRBD2. This CDR3 is 14 amino acids long. The V gene end was trimmed by 5 bases and the J gene end by 8 bases; junction bases not matched to a gene: 5. Germline V gene data show CDR1 as SGHNT and CDR2 as YYREEE (reference sequence). The CDR3 coding sequence is TGTGCCAGCAGGCCGGGACTAGCGGGTGATGAGCAGTTCTTC. Amino acid sequence: CASRPGLAGDEQFF.

This sequence joins TRBV6-5 and TRBJ2-1; 13 bases agree with TRBD2. There are 16 residues in the CDR3. Germline V gives CDR1 MNHEY, CDR2 SVGAGI. Losses at the gene ends were 2 bases for V and 8 bases for J; bases not matched to a gene: 6. In DNA form, the CDR3 reads TGTGCCAGCAGTTACCAACTAGCGGGAGGGCTCGATGAGCAGTTCTTC. Its translation is CASSYQLAGGLDEQFF.

This clone was counted between two and nine times. This chain links TRBV2 with TRBJ1-5; D remains ambiguous. This CDR3 is built from 13 residues. With 7 bases removed from V and 1 base from J, the gap between germline ends came to 8 bases. CDR1 and CDR2 from the germline V gene are SNHLY and FYNNEI. The CDR3 sequence: CASKVESNQPQHF. As DNA, the CDR3 is TGTGCCAGCAAAGTGGAGAGCAATCAGCCCCAGCATTTT.